This T cell receptor (beta chain) comes out of a study of OX40 agonist ivuxolimab in advanced cancers. As for the study in general: While on treatment, patients had intravenous ivuxolimab at 0.01 to 10 mg/kg every 2 weeks. Overall study results and limits: Average numbers of expanded clones were greater in CD8+ T cells than in CD4+. Also present in some nonresponders was a low level of normalized T-cell clonal expansion. At doses 0.1 to 3.0 mg/kg, CD4+ and CD8+ clones expanded.

To note about this clone: Its antigen is as yet unknown.

The method was immunoSEQ multiplex PCR; TCRdb's version includes in-frame clones alone and lacks a portion of them. The sample contains about 60,000 clones, 85% of which appear only once. The ends were cut back, 1 base at V and 0 bases at J, with 3 bases in the middle. The CDR3 length is 14 residues. Germline V gene sequence: CDR1 LNHDA, CDR2 SQIVND (reference sequence). Sequencing used CD4+ or CD8+ T cells sorted from blood, obtained in a trial of the OX40 agonist ivuxolimab. V usage is TRBV19 and J usage is TRBJ1-4; D gene uncertain. This TCR was sampled from an adult with an advanced solid tumor such as melanoma, head and neck, liver or kidney cancer. The CDR3 DNA is TGTGCCAGTAGTATAGGGACAACTAATGAAAAACTGTTTTTT. Translation: CASSIGTTNEKLFF.